These 20 T cell receptor beta chains originate from one sample sequenced in a study of resident and recirculating memory T cells in vitiligo. The table came from immunoSEQ multiplex PCR; TCRdb's copy has only in-frame clones and leaves some out. The table records some 70,000 clones, roughly 92% of them present only once. Source material: blood. These receptors were taken from a male donor with vitiligo.

The V gene is TRBV19, the J gene TRBJ2-7, with 9 bases matching TRBD1. CDR1 and CDR2 from the germline V gene are LNHDA and SQIVND (reference sequence). The CDR3 is 17 amino acids. V lost 3 bases and J lost 0; bases outside the gene matches: 9. The CDR3 is CASSMGQGASHSYEQYF. In nucleotides, the CDR3 is TGTGCCAGTAGTATGGGACAGGGAGCCAGTCACTCCTACGAGCAGTACTTC. Full variable domain (outside the CDR3, taken from reference TRBV19 and TRBJ2-7): DGGITQSPKYLFRKEGQNVTLSCEQNLNHDAMYWYRQDPGQGLRLIYYSQIVNDFQKGDIAEGYSVSREKKESFPLTVTSAQKNPTAFYLCASSMGQGASHSYEQYFGPGTRLTVT.

The chain is built from TRBV7-9 and TRBJ1-3; 8 bases align to TRBD1. The germline CDR1 and CDR2 sequences are SEHNR and FQNEAQ (reference sequence). After removal of 5 bases from V and 0 bases from J, the junction contained 6 bases not matched to a gene. The CDR3 is made up of 16 amino acids. The CDR3 nucleotides read TGTGCCAGCAGCCCCCCGGACAGGGTCTCTGGAAACACCATATATTTT. This sequence encodes CASSPPDRVSGNTIYF.

V usage is TRBV19 and J usage is TRBJ2-7, with 8 bases that match TRBD1. The germline V gene encodes CDR1 LNHDA and CDR2 SQIVND (reference sequence). After removal of 10 bases from V and 2 bases from J, the junction contained 4 bases not matched to a gene. CDR3 length: 12 amino acids. The CDR3 nucleotides read TGTGCCACTGGACAGGGTCCCTACGAGCAGTACTTC. It encodes CATGQGPYEQYF.

The V call is TRBV5-1, the J call TRBJ2-4; TRBD1 matches at 8 bases. The trim removed 3 bases at V and 0 bases at J, leaving 14 bases unmatched. CDR3 length equals 19 residues. Germline CDR1 reads SGHRS; CDR2 reads YFSETQ. The CDR3 coding sequence is TGCGCCAGCAGCTCAACCGGGCCAGGGGGCGGGATAGCCAAAAACATTCAGTACTTC. Its protein is CASSSTGPGGGIAKNIQYF. Full variable domain (missing parts from reference TRBV5-1 and TRBJ2-4): KAGVTQTPRYLIKTRGQQVTLSCSPISGHRSVSWYQQTPGQGLQFLFEYFSETQRNKGNFPGRFSGRQFSNSRSEMNVSTLELGDSALYLCASSSTGPGGGIAKNIQYFGAGTRLSVL.

The genes are TRBV6-1 and TRBJ2-7; tentatively, D is TRBD2 (5 bases). Gene TRBJ2-5 matches the end of the DNA better, so the J call may be wrong. Germline CDR1 MNHNS, CDR2 SASEGT. The CDR3 spans 13 residues. CDR3 in DNA: TGTGCCAGCACCGAGGGATCTCAAGAGACCCAGTACTTC. Amino acids: CASTEGSQETQYF.

The rearrangement uses TRBV27 and TRBJ1-2, with 9 bases fitting TRBD1. Germline-derived CDR1 and CDR2 are MNHEY and SMNVEV (reference sequence). The CDR3 consists of 14 residues. With 6 bases clipped from V and 4 bases from J, the junction kept 6 bases outside the gene matches. The CDR3 DNA reads as TGTGCCAGCAGCCAACAGGGGGCAGGCTATGGCTACACCTTC. Translating it yields CASSQQGAGYGYTF.

The chain uses TRBV19 and TRBJ2-7; D might be TRBD1 (5 bases). Trimming left V 3 bases short and J 5 bases short, with 17 bases between. Germline V CDR1 and CDR2: LNHDA, SQIVND (reference sequence). The CDR3 totals 15 residues. CDR3 in amino acids: CASSIISAGRNEQYF. CDR3 in DNA: TGTGCCAGTAGTATTATCTCCGCAGGGCGGAACGAGCAGTACTTC.

The genes are TRBV6-1 and TRBJ1-2, with D uncertain. The CDR3 extends over 16 amino acids. Trimming stripped 3 bases from V and 5 bases from J, with 19 bases between. Germline V gene lookup returns CDR1 MNHNS and CDR2 SASEGT. The CDR3 DNA follows: TGTGCCAGCAGTGAGGTCAAGTATGGGCCCACTTATGGCTACACCTTC. Its translation is CASSEVKYGPTYGYTF.

This chain links TRBV5-1 with TRBJ1-4; 8 nucleotides agree with TRBD1. The CDR3 spans 14 residues. Germline values: CDR1 SGHRS, CDR2 YFSETQ. V lost 0 bases and J lost 7; bases outside the gene matches: 2. The CDR3 spells CASSLGQGSEKLFF. CDR3 in DNA: TGCGCCAGCAGCTTGGGACAGGGGAGTGAAAAACTGTTTTTT.

The V gene is TRBV7-3, the J gene TRBJ2-2; no definite D call. Germline V gene lookup returns CDR1 SGHTA and CDR2 FQGTGA. With 2 bases removed from V and 4 bases from J, the gap between germline ends came to 5 bases. CDR3 length equals 13 residues. The CDR3 DNA reads as TGTGCCAGCAGCTTATTCGGCACCGGGGAGCTGTTTTTT. As protein: CASSLFGTGELFF.

The chain recombines TRBV18 with TRBJ1-5; 9 bases fit TRBD1. Trimming took 2 bases from V and 3 from J; bases not matched to a gene: 5. Germline lookup yields CDR1 KGHSH and CDR2 LQKENI. The CDR3 covers 16 residues. CDR3 sequence: CASSPSGTGNNQPQHF. In DNA form, the CDR3 reads TGTGCCAGCTCACCATCCGGGACAGGGAACAATCAGCCCCAGCATTTT.

V and J are TRBV29-1 and TRBJ2-7, with TRBD2 identical over 8 bases. The CDR3 extends over 13 amino acids. The junction had 8 bases not matched to a gene; V was cut back by 6 bases and J by 4 bases. In germline, CDR1 is SQVTM, CDR2 ANQGSEA. CDR3 in amino acids: CSVRTSRDYEQYF. CDR3 DNA sequence: TGCAGCGTCCGGACTAGCCGTGATTACGAGCAGTACTTC.

The V and J genes are TRBV6-1 and TRBJ2-7; no clear D. CDR1 and CDR2 from the germline V gene are MNHNS and SASEGT. Trimming pared 8 bases from V and 0 bases from J, leaving 14 bases between. The CDR3 runs 14 residues. The CDR3 sequence: CASERGTVSYEQYF. The CDR3 region has the DNA TGTGCCAGCGAGAGAGGTACGGTCTCCTACGAGCAGTACTTC.

This chain connects TRBV29-1 to TRBJ1-2; D is possibly TRBD1 (5 bases). The ends were cut back, 3 bases at V and 6 bases at J, with 17 bases in the middle. Germline assignment: CDR1 SQVTM and CDR2 ANQGSEA. The CDR3 extends over 14 amino acids. The CDR3 loop reads CSVEPRARSHGYTF. DNA for the CDR3: TGCAGCGTTGAGCCCAGGGCCCGATCTCATGGCTACACCTTC.

The rearrangement joins TRBV30 to TRBJ1-2, with 10 bases fitting TRBD1. V lost 0 bases, J lost 0 bases, and 4 bases stayed unmatched. Germline-derived CDR1 and CDR2 are GTSNPN and SVGIG (reference sequence). The CDR3 covers 16 residues. In DNA form, the CDR3 reads TGTGCCTGGAGTGTAATGGACAGGGGGGCTAACTATGGCTACACCTTC. It yields the protein CAWSVMDRGANYGYTF.

This chain uses TRBV6-5 with TRBJ2-7, with D tentatively TRBD2 (7 bases). There are 15 residues in the CDR3. CDR1 and CDR2 (germline): MNHEY, SVGAGI. The V and J ends lost 2 bases and 5 bases respectively, with 16 bases between them. In DNA, the CDR3 is TGTGCCAGCAGTTACGGGGGGGGCGCCCCTAACGAGCAGTACTTC. This sequence encodes CASSYGGGAPNEQYF.

This clone was detected only once. CDR3 sequence reads: CAWRGTGGIGYTF. CDR3 nucleotide sequence: TGTGCCTGGAGAGGCACAGGGGGCATTGGCTACACCTTC. This rearrangement joins TRBV30 to TRBJ1-2, with 9 nucleotides matching TRBD1. The ends lost 3 bases at V and 7 bases at J; junction bases unmatched: 6. This CDR3 region has 13 residues. In germline, CDR1 is GTSNPN, CDR2 SVGIG (reference sequence).

This chain links TRBV7-3 with TRBJ1-1; D might be TRBD1 (5 bases). Germline lookup yields CDR1 SGHTA and CDR2 FQGTGA. The CDR3 contains 15 residues. V dropped 5 bases and J dropped 1 base, with 14 bases sitting between them. CDR3 amino acids: CASSPGTGENTEAFF. DNA of the CDR3: TGTGCCAGCAGCCCAGGAACAGGAGAGAACACTGAAGCTTTCTTT.

The rearrangement uses TRBV5-1 and TRBJ1-2; D is uncertain. The germline V and J ends were trimmed by 0 bases and 8 bases, with 14 bases remaining between them. CDR3 length: 14 amino acids. Germline V CDR1 and CDR2: SGHRS, YFSETQ. CDR3 DNA: TGCGCCAGCAGCTTGGCCGGGGAGTCCGGCGGCTACACCTTC. Its protein is CASSLAGESGGYTF.

This sequence joins TRBV7-3 and TRBJ1-4, with 8 bases that match TRBD1. CDR3 length: 13 residues. The germline CDR1 and CDR2 sequences are SGHTA and FQGTGA. V was pared by 1 base and J by 8 bases, with 0 bases of the junction left unmatched. Written as DNA, the CDR3 is TGTGCCAGCAGCTTAAGGACAGGGGAAAAACTGTTTTTT. This codes for CASSLRTGEKLFF. Based on the CDR3 plus reference TRBV7-3 and TRBJ1-4, the full variable domain is GAGVSQTPSNKVTEKGKYVELRCDPISGHTALYWYRQSLGQGPEFLIYFQGTGAADDSGLPNDRFFAVRPEGSVSTLKIQRTERGDSAVYLCASSLRTGEKLFFGSGTQLSVL.